This TCR beta chain was sequenced during a study of blood T cell repertoires in COVID-19. The wider study: T cells, B-cell-depleted T cells, or PBMCs provided the cDNA or gDNA that served as material.

Participants' reported clinical history set cohort assignment. In the source study's methods: Counts of nucleated cells, estimated from reference gene primer amplification, were obtained. This table comes from immunoSEQ multiplex PCR, and its TCRdb copy is limited to in-frame clones, with some not included. The D gene and trimming were derived from the DNA, and the V and J assignments and clone size from that table. The profile shows over 250,000 clones, 80% to 95% of them singletons. The CDR3 is 15 amino acids. V dropped 4 bases and J dropped 5; count of bases not matched to a gene: 9. Per germline, CDR1 MNHEY and CDR2 SVGEGT.

Sequencing was done on a sample of PBMCs or T cells enriched from blood (not recorded which). The chain couples TRBV6-2 or TRBV6-3 to TRBJ2-5, with 8 bases matching TRBD1. The sequence was collected from a woman in her 30s who had recovered from COVID-19. This CDR3 reads CASSSQGAPGETQYF. Here the CDR3 DNA reads TGTGCCAGCAGTTCTCAGGGGGCCCCGGGGGAGACCCAGTACTTC.